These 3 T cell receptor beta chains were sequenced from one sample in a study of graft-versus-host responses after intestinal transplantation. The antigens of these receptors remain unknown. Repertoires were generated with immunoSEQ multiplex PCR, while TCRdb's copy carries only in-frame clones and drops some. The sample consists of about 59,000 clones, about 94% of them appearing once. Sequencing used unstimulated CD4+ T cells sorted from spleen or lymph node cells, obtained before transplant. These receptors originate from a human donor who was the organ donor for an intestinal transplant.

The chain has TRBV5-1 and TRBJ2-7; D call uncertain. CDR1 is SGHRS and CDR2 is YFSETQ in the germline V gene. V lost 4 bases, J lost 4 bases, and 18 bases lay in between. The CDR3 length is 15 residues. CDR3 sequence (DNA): TGCGCCAGCAGCGTGAGATTCAAGGGTATTTACGAGCAGTACTTC. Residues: CASSVRFKGIYEQYF.

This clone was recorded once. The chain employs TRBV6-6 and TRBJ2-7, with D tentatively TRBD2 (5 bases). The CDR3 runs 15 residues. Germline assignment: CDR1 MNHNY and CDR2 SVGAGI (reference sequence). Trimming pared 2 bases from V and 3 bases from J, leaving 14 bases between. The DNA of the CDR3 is TGTGCCAGCAGTTACGTCTGGGCCGAGGGCTACGAGCAGTACTTC. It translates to CASSYVWAEGYEQYF.

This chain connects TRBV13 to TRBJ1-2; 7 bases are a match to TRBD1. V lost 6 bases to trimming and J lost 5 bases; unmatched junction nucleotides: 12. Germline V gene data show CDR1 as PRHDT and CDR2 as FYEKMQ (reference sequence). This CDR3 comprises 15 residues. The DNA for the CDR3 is TGTGCCAGCAGACAAATAAGAAAGACAGGGTATGGCTACACCTTC. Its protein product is CASRQIRKTGYGYTF.